Listed below are T cell receptor beta chains from one sample, sequenced in a study of blood T cell repertoires in COVID-19. The data were produced by immunoSEQ multiplex PCR, yet TCRdb's version contains in-frame clones alone and is incomplete. The top ten clones hold around 20% of a sample with about 130,000 clones, around four fifths of them seen once. Sample: peripheral blood. These receptors were obtained from a man older than 75 with acute or convalescent COVID-19. CDR3s include the opening cysteine and the closing phenylalanine or tryptophan. The D gene is left open where the match is weak. Some rows mark clone size as missing; the rest say once, few, many or name a class of expanded clone.

V gene: TRBV7-9; clone size: -; J gene: TRBJ2-5; D gene: TRBD2; CDR3 DNA: TGTGCCAGCAGCCCCAAAATAGCGGGGGTCCTCGAAGAGACCCAGTACTTC; CDR3 protein: CASSPKIAGVLEETQYF
V gene: TRBV3-1/TRBV3-2; clone size: once; J gene: TRBJ2-2; D gene: -; CDR3 DNA: TGTGCCAGCAGCCAAGATCCCTCACAGAACACCGGGGAGCTGTTTTTT; CDR3 protein: CASSQDPSQNTGELFF
V gene: TRBV5-8; clone size: once; J gene: TRBJ2-5; D gene: TRBD1; CDR3 DNA: TGTGCCAGCAGCAACGGCAAGGGACAGGCACTCCAAGAGACCCAGTACTTC; CDR3 protein: CASSNGKGQALQETQYF
V gene: TRBV5-5; clone size: -; J gene: TRBJ1-2; D gene: TRBD1; CDR3 DNA: TGTGCCAGCAGCGTAACAGGGGCCGCACGCTATGGCTACACCTTC; CDR3 protein: CASSVTGAARYGYTF
V gene: TRBV29-1; clone size: few; J gene: TRBJ2-7; D gene: -; CDR3 DNA: TGCAGCGGTGCGGGTGCGAACGAGCAGTACTTC; CDR3 protein: CSGAGANEQYF
V gene: TRBV12-3/TRBV12-4; clone size: -; J gene: TRBJ1-2; D gene: -; CDR3 DNA: TGTGCCAGCAGTTTCGGAGGAGCTGGCTACACCTTC; CDR3 protein: CASSFGGAGYTF
V gene: TRBV2; clone size: -; J gene: TRBJ2-1; D gene: TRBD2; CDR3 DNA: TGTGCCAGCACCTGGGGTGATAGCGGGGCAAGGGGGAATGAGCAGTTCTTC; CDR3 protein: CASTWGDSGARGNEQFF
V gene: TRBV27; clone size: once; J gene: TRBJ2-7; D gene: -; CDR3 DNA: TGTGCCAGCAGTTTAGGGGGGGCTCTCTACGAGCAGTACTTC; CDR3 protein: CASSLGGALYEQYF
V gene: TRBV19; clone size: -; J gene: TRBJ1-2; D gene: -; CDR3 DNA: TGTGCCAGTAGTATCCGGGGAGGGACTCCTTATGGCTACACCTTC; CDR3 protein: CASSIRGGTPYGYTF
V gene: TRBV2; clone size: -; J gene: TRBJ2-7; D gene: TRBD2; CDR3 DNA: TGTGCCAGCAGTAACTCAGGACTAGCTAGCACCTACGAGCAGTACTTC; CDR3 protein: CASSNSGLASTYEQYF
V gene: TRBV14; clone size: -; J gene: TRBJ2-7; D gene: TRBD1; CDR3 DNA: TGTGCCAGCAGCCAAGGGACAGGGGGCTTCAACGAGCAGTACTTC; CDR3 protein: CASSQGTGGFNEQYF
V gene: TRBV12-3/TRBV12-4; clone size: -; J gene: TRBJ2-3; D gene: TRBD2; CDR3 DNA: TGTGCCAGCAGTTTCGCCGAGAAGGGGAGGGAGTATTTT; CDR3 protein: CASSFAEKGREYF
V gene: TRBV2; clone size: -; J gene: TRBJ1-4; D gene: TRBD1; CDR3 DNA: TGTGCCAGCAGTGAATACCGGGACAGGCCTCTTTTT; CDR3 protein: CASSEYRDRPLF
V gene: TRBV5-4; clone size: -; J gene: TRBJ2-1; D gene: -; CDR3 DNA: TGTGCCAGCAGCCGCCAGGGGATGCAGTTCTTC; CDR3 protein: CASSRQGMQFF
V gene: TRBV7-2; clone size: -; J gene: TRBJ2-1; D gene: -; CDR3 DNA: TGTGCCAGCAGCGCCCGAGAGGGGGTTCGGGGCAATGAGCAGTTCTTC; CDR3 protein: CASSAREGVRGNEQFF
V gene: TRBV5-1; clone size: -; J gene: TRBJ2-6; D gene: -; CDR3 DNA: TGCGCCAGCAGCTTCAGGGGCGCCTCTGGGGCCAACGTCCTGACTTTC; CDR3 protein: CASSFRGASGANVLTF
V gene: TRBV7-2; clone size: -; J gene: TRBJ2-2; D gene: -; CDR3 DNA: TGTGCCAGCAGCTTAGGTCGGGGCACCGGGGAGCTGTTTTTT; CDR3 protein: CASSLGRGTGELFF
V gene: TRBV15; clone size: -; J gene: TRBJ2-7; D gene: -; CDR3 DNA: TGTGCCACCAGCAGAGATCTGGGGGGGGCCTACGGGGAGCAGTACTTC; CDR3 protein: CATSRDLGGAYGEQYF